This entry lists 19 T cell receptor beta chains sequenced from one sample in a study of neurological immune-mediated disorders. MiXCR was run by TCRdb on the 5' RACE reads, yielding one entry per CDR3 protein. The sample records roughly 65,000 distinct CDR3 sequences, over 4% being singletons. The sample taken for sequencing was PBMCs. These receptors originate from a man in his forties or fifties with multiple sclerosis.

This clonotype was counted only a few times. This chain connects TRBV20-1 to TRBJ2-7; 11 nucleotides agree with TRBD1. Unmatched junction bases numbered 5, after V lost 0 bases and J lost 7 bases. Germline lookup yields CDR1 DFQATT and CDR2 SNEGSKA (reference sequence). This CDR3 is 14 amino acids long. The CDR3 loop reads CSARDQDRGREQYF. DNA for the CDR3: TGCAGTGCTAGAGATCAGGACAGGGGGCGGGAGCAGTACTTC.

This clonotype was seen a handful of times. CDR3 region: CASSLDGGRYNEQFF. The CDR3 bases are TGTGCCAGCAGCTTAGACGGGGGGAGATACAATGAGCAGTTCTTC. This chain uses TRBV11-2 with TRBJ2-1; TRBD2 agrees at 7 bases. Per germline, CDR1 SGHAT and CDR2 FQNNGV. The J segment lost 4 bases and the V segment lost 0 bases, leaving 3 bases of the junction unmatched. This CDR3 is 15 amino acids long.

This clonotype occurred many times. This may stem from a read error, because a much larger clone lies one nucleotide away. The chain employs TRBV9 and TRBJ2-3; D ambiguous. The ends were cut back, 1 base at V and 6 bases at J, with 9 bases in the middle. Germline-derived CDR1 and CDR2 are SGDLS and YYNGEE. This CDR3 is 13 amino acids long. The CDR3 bases are TGTGCCAGCAGCGTAAGATCCGGGGATACGCAGTATTTT. It yields the protein CASSVRSGDTQYF.

This clonotype was detected ten times or more. The rearrangement joins TRBV5-1 to TRBJ2-1, with TRBD1 as a possible D gene (5 bases). The CDR3 spans 15 residues. CDR1 SGHRS and CDR2 YFSETQ come from the germline V gene. V gave up 0 bases and J gave up 4 bases, with 11 bases separating them. The CDR3 reads CASSLAPTEYNEQFF. The CDR3 coding sequence is TGCGCCAGCAGCTTGGCCCCGACAGAATACAATGAGCAGTTCTTC.

This clonotype has ten or more counts. The chain has TRBV9 and TRBJ2-1, with 13 positions matching TRBD2. This CDR3 spans 19 amino acids. Trimming cost V 2 bases and J 0 bases; bases outside gene matches: 8. Germline V gene sequence: CDR1 SGDLS, CDR2 YYNGEE. The CDR3 reads CASSVTSGGYLSSYNEQFF. CDR3 sequence (DNA): TGTGCCAGCAGCGTGACTAGCGGGGGGTATCTGAGCTCCTACAATGAGCAGTTCTTC.

This clonotype was found many times. This chain uses TRBV5-1 with TRBJ2-1; 9 bases align to TRBD1. The germline V gene has CDR1 SGHRS and CDR2 YFSETQ. There are 18 residues in the CDR3. The V gene end was trimmed by 3 bases and the J gene end by 0 bases; junction bases not matched to a gene: 10. The CDR3 nucleotides read TGCGCCAGCAGCTGGACCACCGGGACAGGGTCCTCCTACAATGAGCAGTTCTTC. This codes for CASSWTTGTGSSYNEQFF.

This clonotype was seen at least ten times. The rearrangement uses TRBV20-1 and TRBJ1-6; D not certain. Germline V CDR1 and CDR2: DFQATT, SNEGSKA (reference sequence). The CDR3 is made up of 14 amino acids. The ends were cut back, 3 bases at V and 3 bases at J, with 9 bases in the middle. CDR3 sequence (DNA): TGCAGTGCTAGCCCGACAATCTATAATTCACCCCTCCACTTT. Translated, it gives CSASPTIYNSPLHF.

At least ten counts were recorded for this clonotype. The gene calls are TRBV6-5 and TRBJ1-4; TRBD1 is a possible D gene (5 bases). The V gene lost 2 bases and the J gene lost 1 base, with 11 bases spanning the gap. This CDR3 has 16 residues. Germline lookup yields CDR1 MNHEY and CDR2 SVGAGI. As DNA, the CDR3 is TGTGCCAGCAGTTACGCCGGGGCCCGAACTAATGAAAAACTGTTTTTT. Translation gives CASSYAGARTNEKLFF.

There are a few counts of this clonotype. This sequence joins TRBV7-2 and TRBJ2-5; D not resolved. Germline values: CDR1 SGHTA, CDR2 FQGNSA. This CDR3 has 15 residues. V was trimmed by 5 bases and J by 5 bases, leaving 18 bases between them. CDR3 nucleotide sequence: TGTGCCAGCAGCCCCCGATCCTTGGGGTCCGAGACCCAGTACTTC. Residues: CASSPRSLGSETQYF.

In this sample, this clonotype turned up many times. The V gene is TRBV20-1, the J gene TRBJ1-4, with 7 bases fitting TRBD1. Germline CDR1 and CDR2: DFQATT and SNEGSKA (reference sequence). Trimming cost V 5 bases and J 7 bases; bases outside gene matches: 7. The CDR3 totals 13 residues. CDR3 sequence (DNA): TGCAGTGCTCAGGGGGGGTTTAGTGAAAAACTGTTTTTT. Its protein product is CSAQGGFSEKLFF.

The rearrangement joins TRBV6-5 to TRBJ2-2; no reliable D call. The CDR3 sequence is 15 residues long. Trimming stripped 2 bases from V and 5 bases from J, with 12 bases between. Per germline, CDR1 MNHEY and CDR2 SVGAGI. DNA of the CDR3: TGTGCCAGCAGTTACCGAGGAAGTGGGACCGGGGAGCTGTTTTTT. This codes for CASSYRGSGTGELFF.

In the case of this clonotype: This sequence may be a read error, since a much larger clone differs from it by one base. The CDR3 region is CASSSGKAGPLYF. Here the CDR3 DNA reads TGCGCCAGCAGTTCAGGAAAGGCTGGACCTCTCTACTTC. The V call is TRBV5-1, the J call TRBJ2-5; D remains unclear. Germline V gene sequence: CDR1 SGHRS, CDR2 YFSETQ. This CDR3 contains 13 residues. Deletions cut 5 bases from V and 14 bases from J, with 22 bases between.

This clonotype was seen at least ten times. The V gene is TRBV7-2, the J gene TRBJ2-7; 7 bases are a match to TRBD1. Trimming at V came to 2 bases and at J to 6 bases, leaving 4 bases not matched to a gene. Germline loops: CDR1 SGHTA, CDR2 FQGNSA. The CDR3 sequence is 13 residues long. DNA for the CDR3: TGTGCCAGCAGCTTAATTGAGGGGGCCGAGCAGTACTTC. Translated: CASSLIEGAEQYF.

This clonotype was detected many times. This chain connects TRBV5-1 to TRBJ2-2; either TRBD1 or TRBD2 may supply D (5 bases each). The CDR3 is 16 residues long. Trimming took 0 bases from V and 1 from J, leaving 10 bases between them. Per the germline V gene, CDR1 is SGHRS and CDR2 is YFSETQ. CDR3 sequence: CASSLVGTKNTGELFF. The DNA for the CDR3 is TGCGCCAGCAGCTTGGTCGGGACCAAGAACACCGGGGAGCTGTTTTTT.

Many counts were recorded for this clonotype. V is TRBV5-1 and J is TRBJ1-1; D is undetermined. This CDR3 is 13 amino acids long. Trimming left V 1 base short and J 5 bases short, with 9 bases between. CDR1 and CDR2 (germline): SGHRS, YFSETQ. The CDR3 loop is CASSLREETEAFF. The CDR3 DNA sequence: TGCGCCAGCAGCTTGAGAGAGGAGACTGAAGCTTTCTTT.

This clonotype was detected ten times or more. The chain has TRBV12-3 or TRBV12-4 and TRBJ2-1, with D maybe TRBD1 (6 bases). This CDR3 is built from 15 residues. The germline V and J ends were trimmed by 6 bases and 4 bases, with 16 bases remaining between them. CDR3 in DNA: TGTGCCAGCAGCCAACGTGACAGGCCATACAATGAGCAGTTCTTC. It yields the protein CASSQRDRPYNEQFF.

This clonotype was counted at least ten times. The chain is built from TRBV6-5 and TRBJ1-1; D is undetermined. Trimming pared 0 bases from V and 2 bases from J, leaving 10 bases between. Germline V gene sequence: CDR1 MNHEY, CDR2 SVGAGI. The length of the CDR3 is 15 residues. For the CDR3, the DNA is TGTGCCAGCAGTTACTCAGGGTCAGGCAACACTGAAGCTTTCTTT. It yields the protein CASSYSGSGNTEAFF.

This clonotype was detected ten times or more. This chain links TRBV3-1 with TRBJ2-2, with 9 bases identical to TRBD1. CDR1 and CDR2 (germline): LGHDT, YNNKEL (reference sequence). Unmatched junction bases numbered 4, after V lost 4 bases and J lost 4 bases. The CDR3 totals 15 residues. CDR3 loop: CASSRRDRVTGELFF. CDR3 nucleotides: TGTGCCAGCAGCCGTCGGGACAGGGTCACCGGGGAGCTGTTTTTT.

Ten or more counts support this clonotype. V is TRBV18 and J is TRBJ2-1; D possibly uses TRBD1 or TRBD2 (6 bases each). CDR3 size: 13 residues. Germline lookup yields CDR1 KGHSH and CDR2 LQKENI. Deletions cut 3 bases from V and 7 bases from J, with 10 bases between. Written as DNA, the CDR3 is TGTGCCAGCTCACCTAAGGGGGGAAATGAGCAGTTCTTC. Translated: CASSPKGGNEQFF.